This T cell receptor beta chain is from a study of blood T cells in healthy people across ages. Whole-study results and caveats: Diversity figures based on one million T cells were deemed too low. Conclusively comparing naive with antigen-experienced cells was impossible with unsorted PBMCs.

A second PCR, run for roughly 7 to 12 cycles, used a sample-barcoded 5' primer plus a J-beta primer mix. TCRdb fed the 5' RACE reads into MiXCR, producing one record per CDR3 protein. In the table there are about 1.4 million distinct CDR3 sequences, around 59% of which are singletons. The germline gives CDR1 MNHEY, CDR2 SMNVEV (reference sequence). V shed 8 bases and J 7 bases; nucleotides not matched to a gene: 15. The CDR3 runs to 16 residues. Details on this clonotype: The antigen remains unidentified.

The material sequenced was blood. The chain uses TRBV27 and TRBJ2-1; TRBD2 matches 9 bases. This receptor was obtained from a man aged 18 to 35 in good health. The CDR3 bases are TGTGCCAGCGCCCTAGGGGCGGGGGGGCCCAGGAATGAGCAGTTCTTC. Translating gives CASALGAGGPRNEQFF.